A single sample gave rise to the 16 T cell receptor beta chains below, sequenced in a study of blood T cells in healthy people across ages. PCR was performed a second time for roughly 7 to 11 cycles using a sample-barcoded 5' primer and a J-beta primer mix. TCRdb ran MiXCR on the 5' RACE reads and lists one entry per CDR3 protein. The data show over a million distinct CDR3 sequences, with 45% seen just once and approximately 20% held by the top ten. Sequenced input: blood. These receptors were obtained from a woman in her sixties in good health.

CDR3 sequence reads: CASRPGQGPSGANVLTF. In DNA form, the CDR3 reads TGTGCCAGCCGCCCGGGACAGGGCCCTTCTGGGGCCAACGTCCTGACTTTC. The V gene is TRBV19, the J gene TRBJ2-6, with TRBD1 identical over 9 bases. V lost 9 bases and J lost 1; bases outside the gene matches: 10. The CDR3 covers 17 residues. Germline-derived CDR1 and CDR2 are LNHDA and SQIVND (reference sequence).

Many counts were recorded for this clonotype. As DNA, the CDR3 is TGTGCCAGCAGCCAAGTTGAGTCAGGGGGAAAGTTCTTC. Its protein product is CASSQVESGGKFF. The rearrangement uses TRBV14 and TRBJ2-1, with TRBD1 identical over 7 bases. J lost 14 bases, V lost 1 base, and 8 bases had no gene match. Germline V lookup: CDR1 SGHDN, CDR2 FVKESK. The CDR3 consists of 13 residues.

This clonotype was recorded at least ten times. The gene calls are TRBV27 and TRBJ2-3, with 9 bases identical to TRBD1. J was trimmed by 3 bases and V by 5 bases; bases with no gene match: 9. CDR3 length: 16 residues. The germline V gene has CDR1 MNHEY and CDR2 SMNVEV (reference sequence). CDR3 region: CASSRVGQGGTDTQYF. DNA for the CDR3: TGTGCCAGCAGTCGGGTGGGACAGGGAGGTACAGATACGCAGTATTTT.

The chain couples TRBV6-2 or TRBV6-3 to TRBJ2-3; TRBD2 aligns across 14 bases. Per the germline V gene, CDR1 is MNHEY and CDR2 is SVGEGT. V gave up 8 bases and J gave up 3 bases; unmatched junction bases: 10. The CDR3 consists of 17 residues. The CDR3 bases are TGTGCCAGCCAGGGACTAGCGGGAGCGAGTGGGACAGATACGCAGTATTTT. Protein product: CASQGLAGASGTDTQYF.

This chain links TRBV25-1 with TRBJ2-1; D call uncertain. V gave up 5 bases and J gave up 6 bases, with 20 bases separating them. Germline V gives CDR1 MGHDK, CDR2 SYGVNS. The CDR3 contains 16 residues. CDR3 sequence reads: CASSLGIGRRVNEQFF. CDR3 nucleotides: TGTGCCAGCAGTTTAGGGATTGGACGAAGGGTCAATGAGCAGTTCTTC.

The rearrangement links TRBV25-1 to TRBJ2-3, with D hard to call. Germline values: CDR1 MGHDK, CDR2 SYGVNS. The CDR3 runs to 12 residues. With 4 bases removed from V and 8 bases from J, the gap between germline ends came to 10 bases. CDR3 residues: CASSGQPGTQYF. DNA of the CDR3: TGTGCCAGCAGTGGGCAGCCTGGTACGCAGTATTTT.

This clonotype was seen more than once but under ten times. This sequence joins TRBV27 and TRBJ2-5; TRBD1 matches 8 bases. The length of the CDR3 is 14 residues. J was trimmed by 5 bases and V by 3 bases; bases with no gene match: 5. Germline-derived CDR1 and CDR2 are MNHEY and SMNVEV (reference sequence). The CDR3 sequence: CASSLDRAGETQYF. The CDR3 DNA reads TGTGCCAGCAGTTTGGACAGGGCGGGGGAGACCCAGTACTTC.

In its sample, this clonotype was seen once. The chain uses TRBV7-9 and TRBJ2-7; D is undetermined. The J call may be wrong; the DNA end is better matched by TRBJ2-5. Germline CDR1 and CDR2: SEHNR and FQNEAQ (reference sequence). The CDR3 has 15 residues. CDR3 DNA: TGTGCCAGCAGCTTAGGGGCTTTAGTTTTTGAGACCCAGTACTTC. The encoded protein is CASSLGALVFETQYF.

This clonotype was detected only a few times. The chain combines TRBV6-7 with TRBJ2-1, with 9 nucleotides matching TRBD2. TRBV6-7 is an ORF, with its function uncertain. The V segment lost 2 bases and the J segment 3 bases; nucleotides outside the gene matches: 5. CDR3 length: 16 amino acids. For the CDR3, the DNA is TGTGCCAGCAGTTACGCAGGCGGGAGGGGCTACAATGAGCAGTTCTTC. Its protein product is CASSYAGGRGYNEQFF.

J is TRBJ2-7 and V is TRBV7-2; the match to TRBD2 covers 7 bases. J gave up 2 bases and V 6 bases, and 16 bases lay outside the gene matches. This CDR3 region has 17 residues. CDR1 is SGHTA, CDR2 FQGNSA, per germline. The CDR3 DNA reads TGTGCCAGCAGTCCTGGGCCCGGGCGGGAGAGGACCTACGAGCAGTACTTC. This gives the protein CASSPGPGRERTYEQYF.

As regards this clonotype: No conserved phenylalanine or tryptophan ends this CDR3, so it is likely a read error. The V gene is TRBV7-9, the J gene TRBJ1-2; perhaps TRBD1 as D (5 bases). V lost 4 bases and J lost 4, with 13 bases in between. The CDR3 covers 14 residues. CDR1 is SEHNR, CDR2 FQNEAQ, per germline (reference sequence). The CDR3 DNA is TGTGCCAGCAGCTCCGGGACTGCCGTCTATGGCTACACCTTA. Translated: CASSSGTAVYGYTL.

The chain couples TRBV6-2 or TRBV6-3 to TRBJ2-5, with D perhaps being TRBD1 or TRBD2 (5 bases each). Germline CDR1 is MNHEY and CDR2 is SVGEGT. V gave up 4 bases and J gave up 11 bases, with 23 bases separating them. The CDR3 is 15 residues long. The DNA for the CDR3 is TGTGCCAGCAGTTTCCTTAGTAAGGCTAGCAGGGAGCAGTACTTC. The encoded protein is CASSFLSKASREQYF.

The CDR3 here is CASSGGRGGGQYF. The CDR3 DNA is TGCGCCAGCAGCGGCGGTCGGGGTGGGGGCCAGTACTTC. The chain employs TRBV5-1 and TRBJ2-7, with D perhaps matching TRBD1 (6 bases). In germline, CDR1 is SGHRS, CDR2 YFSETQ. This CDR3 region has 13 residues. The V end lost 4 bases, the J end lost 10 bases, and 18 bases lay between the germline ends.

The chain employs TRBV13 and TRBJ2-7, with 12 bases matching TRBD2. With 5 bases clipped from V and 6 bases from J, the junction kept 8 bases outside the gene matches. This CDR3 has 15 residues. Looked up from germline, CDR1 is PRHDT and CDR2 is FYEKMQ (reference sequence). For the CDR3, the DNA is TGTGCCAGCAGCCTTCTACTAGCGGGAGGAGGCGAGCAGTACTTC. It specifies CASSLLLAGGGEQYF. The full variable domain, in which reference TRBV13 and TRBJ2-7 provide the parts outside the CDR3, is AAGVIQSPRHLIKEKRETATLKCYPIPRHDTVYWYQQGPGQDPQFLISFYEKMQSDKGSIPDRFSAQQFSDYHSELNMSSLELGDSALYFCASSLLLAGGGEQYFGPGTRLTVT.

The chain couples TRBV13 to TRBJ1-2; 7 bases agree with TRBD1. In germline, CDR1 is PRHDT, CDR2 FYEKMQ (reference sequence). The CDR3 runs to 15 residues. Unmatched junction bases numbered 12, after V lost 4 bases and J lost 7 bases. CDR3 protein: CASSWGDSGPRGYTF. DNA of the CDR3: TGTGCCAGCAGCTGGGGGGACAGCGGACCTCGTGGCTACACCTTC.

The V and J genes are TRBV18 and TRBJ2-1, with no clear D. CDR1 is KGHSH, CDR2 LQKENI, per germline. This CDR3 has 12 amino acids. Trimming took 2 bases from V and 10 from J, leaving 9 bases between them. CDR3 nucleotide sequence: TGTGCCAGCTCACCATGGGGTAGGGAGCAGTTCTTC. It codes for CASSPWGREQFF. The full variable domain, rest sourced from reference TRBV18 and TRBJ2-1, is NAGVMQNPRHLVRRRGQEARLRCSPMKGHSHVYWYRQLPEEGLKFMVYLQKENIIDESGMPKERFSAEFPKEGPSILRIQQVVRGDSAAYFCASSPWGREQFFGPGTRLTVL.